This T cell receptor beta chain was retrieved from a study of blood T cell repertoires in COVID-19. In the study's own analysis: Reference gene primer amplification gave nucleated cell count estimates. Data came from immunoSEQ multiplex PCR; TCRdb stores just in-frame clones and leaves some out. V and J calls and clone size are given by that table; D and trimming were obtained from the DNA. The sample lists approximately 260,000 clones; about four fifths were seen once. This CDR3 is 15 amino acids long. V was pared by 3 bases and J by 4 bases, with 13 bases between. Per germline, CDR1 LNHNV and CDR2 YYDKDF (reference sequence). Study members were between 18 and 89 years old and lived in around 24 US regions. Two negative PCRs, clearance, or symptom resolution characterized the recovered Cohort 3 donors.

The chain uses TRBV15 and TRBJ1-3; D perhaps matches TRBD1 (5 bases). This clonotype was obtained from a man between 50 and 59 years old who had recovered from COVID-19. Sequenced: PBMCs or T cells enriched from blood (not recorded which). CDR3 nucleotides: TGTGCCACCAGCAGGGGGCTTCTAGGGGGAAACACCATATATTTT. Its translation: CATSRGLLGGNTIYF. Looking up the rest from reference TRBV15 and TRBJ1-3 gives the full variable domain: DAMVIQNPRYQVTQFGKPVTLSCSQTLNHNVMYWYQQKSSQAPKLLFHYYDKDFNNEADTPDNFQSRRPNTSFCFLDIRSPGLGDTAMYLCATSRGLLGGNTIYFGEGSWLTVV.